This T cell receptor (beta chain) was recovered during a study of T-cell reconstitution after alpha-beta-depleted transplantation in children. Looked up from germline, CDR1 is DFQATT and CDR2 is SNEGSKA (reference sequence). This CDR3 is built from 10 residues. V lost 6 bases, J lost 5 bases, and 6 bases lay in between. Notes on the study in general: Recipient T cells and thymic progenitors that survived gave rise to the high TCRbeta diversity observed at day 60 in some patients. When one year had passed after transplant, most T-cell counts and diversity came from newly produced T cells. It was reported that alpha-beta T cells came from several hundred expanded graft clones (about two months after transplant).

This clonotype appeared many times. What it recognizes is unknown. Unique molecular identifiers were incorporated during preparation of the TCRbeta library. TCRdb re-derived calls from the PCR reads in MiXCR, one entry per CDR3 protein. The sample holds about 260,000 distinct CDR3 sequences, 6.5% to 10% seen once. The chain combines TRBV20-1 with TRBJ2-3; D gene ambiguous. This sequence originates from a male patient between 5 and 17 years old who had a stem cell transplant for acute lymphoblastic leukemia, so the T cells may come from the graft donor. The sample in question was PBMCs, mostly from graft donor cells, obtained 180 days after TCRalphabeta/CD19-depleted stem cell transplant. The CDR3 here is CSATLDTQYF. CDR3 coding DNA: TGCAGTGCAACGCTAGATACGCAGTATTTT.